These 3 T cell receptor beta chains originate from one sample sequenced in a study of T cell changes during pregnancy in multiple sclerosis. Profiled with immunoSEQ multiplex PCR; TCRdb holds only in-frame clones, not every one. The sample has 47,000 or so clones, roughly 90% seen once. This sample comprised peripheral blood, obtained in the first trimester of pregnancy. The origin of the receptors is a female donor with multiple sclerosis, enrolled in a pregnancy study.

The chain uses TRBV15 and TRBJ2-7; D gene ambiguous. The V end was cut by 0 bases, the J end by 1 base, with 7 bases between. CDR1 and CDR2 from the germline V gene are LNHNV and YYDKDF (reference sequence). The CDR3 has 14 amino acids. The CDR3, as DNA: TGTGCCACCAGCAGAGAGGCCCCATCCTACGAGCAGTACTTC. Residues: CATSREAPSYEQYF.

The rearrangement links TRBV5-1 to TRBJ1-5; no clear D gene. The CDR3 is 13 residues long. The V gene's germline CDR1 is SGHRS and CDR2 YFSETQ. Trimming left V 5 bases short and J 4 bases short, with 10 bases between. The CDR3 DNA reads TGCGCCAGCAGGGCCAGTCCGAATCAGCCCCAGCATTTT. Translated: CASRASPNQPQHF.

The CDR3 region is CASSLIGVSDTQYF. CDR3 bases: TGTGCCAGCAGCTTAATAGGGGTTTCAGATACGCAGTATTTT. The rearrangement uses TRBV7-9 and TRBJ2-3; D is perhaps TRBD1 (5 bases). CDR3 length equals 14 residues. V gave up 2 bases and J gave up 4 bases, with 10 bases separating them. Germline V gene lookup returns CDR1 SEHNR and CDR2 FQNEAQ (reference sequence).